These 5 T cell receptor beta chains were sequenced from one sample in a study of chemoradiotherapy in HPV16-positive cancers. Here immunoSEQ multiplex PCR was the method, and the copy in TCRdb shows in-frame clones only, minus some. This table has hundreds of clones, approximately 88% appearing once. Source: tumor tissue, taken from a patient who underwent chemoradiotherapy. Receptor source: a human donor with HPV-associated anogenital cancer.

The chain joins TRBV9 to TRBJ1-1, with no clear D. The CDR3 extends over 15 amino acids. V was trimmed by 0 bases and J by 3 bases, leaving 12 bases between them. Germline CDR1 is SGDLS and CDR2 is YYNGEE. The CDR3 protein is CASSVVMALDTEAFF. The CDR3 DNA is TGTGCCAGCAGCGTAGTAATGGCACTGGACACTGAAGCTTTCTTT.

The chain combines TRBV11-2 with TRBJ2-7; D possibly corresponds to TRBD1 (8 bases). This CDR3 spans 14 amino acids. Trimming removed 8 bases at V and 5 bases at J, with 19 bases between. Germline V gene data show CDR1 as SGHAT and CDR2 as FQNNGV. The CDR3 loop is CASGRHRGGNEQYF. The CDR3, as DNA: TGTGCCAGCGGCCGTCACAGGGGGGGGAACGAGCAGTACTTC.

This clone has only a few counts. The chain carries TRBV7-2 and TRBJ1-2; D is unclear. CDR3 length: 14 amino acids. Germline lookup yields CDR1 SGHTA and CDR2 FQGNSA. Trimming took off 1 base at V and 2 bases at J, with 8 bases between the two ends. The CDR3 region is CASSLGLRNYGYTF. CDR3 nucleotide sequence: TGTGCCAGCAGCTTAGGGCTACGAAACTATGGCTACACCTTC.

The chain has TRBV5-1 and TRBJ1-2, with a tentative D call TRBD1 (6 bases). Trimming removed 2 bases at V and 6 bases at J, with 11 bases between. The V gene's germline CDR1 is SGHRS and CDR2 YFSETQ. CDR3 length: 13 amino acids. The CDR3 here is CASSFNRDHGYTF. Written as DNA, the CDR3 is TGCGCCAGCAGCTTTAACAGGGACCATGGCTACACCTTC.

J is TRBJ1-1 and V is TRBV7-8; D gene ambiguous. This CDR3 comprises 14 residues. Trimming took 1 base from V and 1 from J, leaving 7 bases between them. The germline V gene has CDR1 SGHVS and CDR2 FQNEAQ. The CDR3 is CASSLEFRNTEAFF. In DNA form, the CDR3 reads TGTGCCAGCAGCTTAGAGTTCCGGAACACTGAAGCTTTCTTT.